This T cell receptor beta chain was sequenced for a study of shared clonotypes between healthy human individuals. Concerning this clone itself: The identical CDR3 is also encoded by other nucleotide sequences in the sample.

Generated by immunoSEQ multiplex PCR, the TCRdb table keeps only in-frame clones and is missing some. The sample holds some 2.4 million clones, 93% seen once. Trimming pared 5 bases from V and 1 base from J, leaving 8 bases between. CDR3 length: 13 residues. CDR1 is LNHDA, CDR2 SQIVND, per germline (reference sequence). This TCR derives from a man younger than 35 in good health. Some clones in this sample may be carry-over from other donors' samples. The specimen sequenced was naive CD4+ T cells from PBMCs. Subset reported: CD45RA+ positively selected. This chain connects TRBV19 to TRBJ1-1; D remains ambiguous. CDR3 residues: CASSERQNTEAFF. CDR3 DNA: TGTGCCAGTAGTGAAAGGCAGAACACTGAAGCTTTCTTT.